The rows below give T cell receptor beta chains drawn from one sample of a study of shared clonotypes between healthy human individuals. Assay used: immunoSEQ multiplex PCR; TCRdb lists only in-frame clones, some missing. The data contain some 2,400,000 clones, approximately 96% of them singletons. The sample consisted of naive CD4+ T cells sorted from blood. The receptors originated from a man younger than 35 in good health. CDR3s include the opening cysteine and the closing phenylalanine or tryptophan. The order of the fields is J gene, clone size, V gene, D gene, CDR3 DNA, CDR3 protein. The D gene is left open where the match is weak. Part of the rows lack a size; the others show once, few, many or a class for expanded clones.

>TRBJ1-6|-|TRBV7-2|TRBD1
TGTGCCAGCAGACAAGACGGGACAGGGTACTCACCCCTCCACTTT
CASRQDGTGYSPLHF
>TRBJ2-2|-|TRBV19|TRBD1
TGTGCCAGTAAAGGGGCCCCGGGACAGTACACCGGGGAGCTGTTTTTT
CASKGAPGQYTGELFF
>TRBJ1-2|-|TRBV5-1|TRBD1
TGCGCCAGCAGCTGGGGACAGGGAAATAACTATGGCTACACCTTC
CASSWGQGNNYGYTF
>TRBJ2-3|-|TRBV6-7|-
TGTGCCAGCAGTTACCCGGACAGCAACACAGATACGCAGTATTTT
CASSYPDSNTDTQYF
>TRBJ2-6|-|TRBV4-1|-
TGCGCCAGCAGCCACCGGAGCTCTGGGGCCAACGTCCTGACTTTC
CASSHRSSGANVLTF
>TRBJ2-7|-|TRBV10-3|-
TGTGCCATCAGTGTAGCGGTCTACGAGCAGTACTTC
CAISVAVYEQYF
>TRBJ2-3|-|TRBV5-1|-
TGCGCCAGCAGCCCTCGTAGCGGCGGTAGCACAGATACGCAGTATTTT
CASSPRSGGSTDTQYF
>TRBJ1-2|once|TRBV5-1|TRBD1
TGCGCCAGCAGCTACGCCGGACAGGCGGAGTTTGGGGGCTACACCTTC
CASSYAGQAEFGGYTF
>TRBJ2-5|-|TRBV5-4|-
TGTGCCAGCAGCTTGGCATTAGGGGAACGGGAGACCCAGTACTTC
CASSLALGERETQYF
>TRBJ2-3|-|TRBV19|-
TGTGCCAGTAGTACAGGACAGACTTTCACAGATACGCAGTATTTT
CASSTGQTFTDTQYF
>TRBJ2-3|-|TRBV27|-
TGTGCCAGCAGGCTGAAAAACACAGATACGCAGTATTTT
CASRLKNTDTQYF
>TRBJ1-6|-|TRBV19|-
TGTGCCAGTAGTATCGACGGGACGGGACCCCTCCACTTT
CASSIDGTGPLHF
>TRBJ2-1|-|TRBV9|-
TGTGCCAGCAGCGTAGCTGGGGGGCAATCCTACAATGAGCAGTTCTTC
CASSVAGGQSYNEQFF
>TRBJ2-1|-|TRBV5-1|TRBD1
TGCGCCAGCAGCTTGCCTACAGGGGCCTACAATGAGCAGTTCTTC
CASSLPTGAYNEQFF
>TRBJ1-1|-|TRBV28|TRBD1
TGTGCCAGCAGTTCCCAGGGGGAAGTTTTCACTGAAGCTTTCTTT
CASSSQGEVFTEAFF
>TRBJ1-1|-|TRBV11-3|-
TGTGCCAGCAGCGAGGGGACGGTGAACACTGAAGCTTTCTTT
CASSEGTVNTEAFF
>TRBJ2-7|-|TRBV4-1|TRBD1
TGCGCCAGCAGCATCCGGGACAGGGAACACGAGCAGTACTTC
CASSIRDREHEQYF
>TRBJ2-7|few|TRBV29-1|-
TGCAGCGTTGGGGCGGGGCAGGGTGGCAACGAGCAGTACTTC
CSVGAGQGGNEQYF
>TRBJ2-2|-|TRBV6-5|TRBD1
TGTGCCAGCAGTCCACGGACAGGGAACACCGGGGAGCTGTTTTTT
CASSPRTGNTGELFF
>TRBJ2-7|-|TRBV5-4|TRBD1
TGTGCCAGCAGCTTGGCGGGTCAGGGGGTCTACGAGCAGTACTTC
CASSLAGQGVYEQYF
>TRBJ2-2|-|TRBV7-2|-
TGTGCCAGCAGCCATCCCGTGGGGGGCCTGAACACCGGGGAGCTGTTTTTT
CASSHPVGGLNTGELFF
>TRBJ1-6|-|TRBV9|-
TGTGCCAGCAGCGTAGCAAAGGGGCCCAATTCACCCCTCCACTTT
CASSVAKGPNSPLHF